What follows are 22 T cell receptor beta chains derived from one specimen sequenced in a study of glioma-infiltrating T cells. TCR alpha and beta CDR3 regions were amplified from RNA using iRepertoire nested multiplex PCR. TCRdb called the multiplex PCR reads again in MiXCR, with one record for every CDR3 protein. Here the sample spans 300,000 to 400,000 distinct CDR3 sequences, 41% being singletons. The sequencing input was glioma tissue, nonneoplastic brain tissue, or PBMCs (not recorded which). These receptors were collected from a human donor with low-grade glioma or glioblastoma, undergoing nonglioma brain surgery, or in good health (not recorded which).

This clonotype turned up a few times. The chain links TRBV2 to TRBJ2-1; 12 bases match TRBD2. Germline CDR1 reads SNHLY; CDR2 reads FYNNEI. V was pared by 1 base and J by 10 bases, with 5 bases of the junction left unmatched. This CDR3 contains 15 residues. The CDR3 protein is CASSEGLAGVGEQFF. The DNA of the CDR3 is TGTGCCAGCAGTGAAGGACTAGCGGGAGTTGGAGAGCAGTTCTTC.

The chain has TRBV7-2 and TRBJ2-3, with D unresolved. The length of the CDR3 is 13 residues. V lost 5 bases, J lost 5 bases, and 11 bases lay in between. Germline loops: CDR1 SGHTA, CDR2 FQGNSA. The CDR3 nucleotides read TGTGCCAGCAGCCAGACCTTTGAAGATACGCAGTATTTT. As protein: CASSQTFEDTQYF.

This clonotype was seen a handful of times. This chain links TRBV4-1 with TRBJ2-5; 9 bases are a match to TRBD2. Germline values: CDR1 MGHRA, CDR2 YSYEKL. This CDR3 region has 14 residues. The J segment lost 5 bases and the V segment lost 3 bases, leaving 4 bases of the junction unmatched. Here the CDR3 DNA reads TGCGCCAGCAGCCACCTAGCGGGAAGGGAGACCCAGTACTTC. This codes for CASSHLAGRETQYF.

In regard to this clonotype: An end of the junction does not agree with germline; a read error may underlie this. The rearrangement joins TRBV6-2 or TRBV6-3 to TRBJ2-5, with no clear D. This CDR3 has 13 residues. The germline V gene has CDR1 MNHEY and CDR2 SVGEGT. The CDR3, as DNA: TGTGCCAGCAGTTCGCGAGAATTGGAGACACAGTACTTC. It yields the protein CASSSRELETQYF.

A word on this clonotype: A much larger clone sits a single nucleotide away, making a read error possible. The chain is built from TRBV20-1 and TRBJ2-1; 9 bases are a match to TRBD2. Germline-derived CDR1 and CDR2 are DFQATT and SNEGSKA (reference sequence). The CDR3 runs 15 residues. V was pared by 3 bases and J by 8 bases, with 11 bases of the junction left unmatched. The CDR3 protein is CSARDTCGRADEQFF. CDR3 nucleotide sequence: TGCAGTGCTAGGGATACATGCGGGAGGGCCGATGAGCAGTTCTTC.

The rearrangement joins TRBV6-2 or TRBV6-3 to TRBJ2-1, with a possible D match to TRBD2 (6 bases). The CDR3 totals 14 residues. From germline, CDR1 is MNHEY and CDR2 SVGEGT. The germline V and J ends were trimmed by 7 bases and 5 bases, with 15 bases remaining between them. The CDR3 region has the DNA TGTGCCAGCATATTAGTGGGAGGAGACAATGAGCAGTTCTTC. It yields the protein CASILVGGDNEQFF.

The chain joins TRBV7-6 to TRBJ2-5; 11 bases fit TRBD1. This CDR3 region has 16 residues. Germline loops: CDR1 SGHVS, CDR2 FNYEAQ. The V segment lost 5 bases and the J segment 1 base; nucleotides outside the gene matches: 6. CDR3 in DNA: TGTGCCAGCAGCACCGGGACAGGGGGGGCCCAAGAGACCCAGTACTTC. This translates into CASSTGTGGAQETQYF.

Points on this clonotype: Germline and junction disagree at one end, which may indicate a read error. The chain employs TRBV7-9 and TRBJ1-2; the D is unclear. This CDR3 spans 14 amino acids. Germline CDR1 is SEHNR and CDR2 is FQNEAQ (reference sequence). The CDR3 region has the DNA TGTGCCAGCAGCTTAGCCACACTCCACTATGGCTACGCCTTC. It is translated as CASSLATLHYGYAF.

This clonotype was counted a few times. The CDR3 here is CASGASAGNEQFF. The CDR3 DNA is TGTGCCAGCGGGGCTAGCGCGGGGAATGAGCAGTTCTTC. The V gene is TRBV2, the J gene TRBJ2-1, with a tentative D call TRBD2 (6 bases). The CDR3 is 13 residues long. Germline values: CDR1 SNHLY, CDR2 FYNNEI. The ends were cut back, 8 bases at V and 7 bases at J, with 15 bases in the middle.

This clonotype appeared a few times. The chain couples TRBV6-2 or TRBV6-3 to TRBJ2-7; 13 nucleotides agree with TRBD2. Germline V gene data show CDR1 as MNHEY and CDR2 as SVGEGT. This CDR3 spans 14 amino acids. The V and J ends lost 4 bases and 6 bases, in that order; junction bases with no gene match: 3. As DNA, the CDR3 is TGTGCCAGCAGTTCCCGGACTAGCGGGAGCGAGCAGTACTTC. This sequence encodes CASSSRTSGSEQYF.

The CDR3 reads CASSNPRMTGRPGTQYF. As DNA, the CDR3 is TGTGCCAGTAGTAACCCTCGCATGACAGGCCGCCCGGGGACCCAGTACTTC. This chain joins TRBV19 and TRBJ2-5; tentative D call: TRBD1 (6 bases). V was shortened by 4 bases and J by 7 bases, with 25 bases between the two germline ends. The length of the CDR3 is 17 residues. In germline, CDR1 is LNHDA, CDR2 SQIVND (reference sequence). The variable domain in full, completed from reference TRBV19 and TRBJ2-5, reads DGGITQSPKYLFRKEGQNVTLSCEQNLNHDAMYWYRQDPGQGLRLIYYSQIVNDFQKGDIAEGYSVSREKKESFPLTVTSAQKNPTAFYLCASSNPRMTGRPGTQYFGPGTRLLVL.

This clonotype showed up just a few times. The chain couples TRBV7-9 to TRBJ1-1, with D unclear. The germline V gene encodes CDR1 SEHNR and CDR2 FQNEAQ (reference sequence). The CDR3 loop spans 12 amino acids. Trimming took off 1 base at V and 4 bases at J, with 4 bases between the two ends. CDR3 in DNA: TGTGCCAGCAGCTTAGAGGCCACTGAAGCTTTCTTT. Translated, it gives CASSLEATEAFF.

CDR3 amino acids: CASSPVQLVSNQPQHF. The CDR3, as DNA: TGTGCCAGCTCACCCGTACAACTGGTTAGCAATCAGCCCCAGCATTTT. The V call is TRBV18, the J call TRBJ1-5; D unclear. The CDR3 totals 16 residues. CDR1 KGHSH and CDR2 LQKENI come from the germline V gene. Trimming took off 3 bases at V and 0 bases at J, with 12 bases between the two ends. Full variable domain (remainder filled in from reference TRBV18 and TRBJ1-5): NAGVMQNPRHLVRRRGQEARLRCSPMKGHSHVYWYRQLPEEGLKFMVYLQKENIIDESGMPKERFSAEFPKEGPSILRIQQVVRGDSAAYFCASSPVQLVSNQPQHFGDGTRLSIL.

This clonotype was picked up many times. The CDR3 region has the DNA TGCAGTGCTCGACAGGGTAGTGAAGCTTTCTTT. It codes for CSARQGSEAFF. V usage is TRBV20-1 and J usage is TRBJ1-1, with 7 bases aligning to TRBD1. The CDR3 extends over 11 amino acids. CDR1 and CDR2 from the germline V gene are DFQATT and SNEGSKA (reference sequence). V was pared by 5 bases and J by 7 bases, with 4 bases of the junction left unmatched.

This clonotype was counted a few times. CDR3 amino acids: CASSSSTGRGGYEQYF. CDR3 coding DNA: TGTGCCAGCAGCTCGAGTACGGGACGGGGAGGGTACGAGCAGTACTTC. The rearrangement links TRBV7-2 to TRBJ2-7, with 7 bases aligning to TRBD2. Losses at the gene ends were 4 bases for V and 4 bases for J; bases not matched to a gene: 13. Germline loops: CDR1 SGHTA, CDR2 FQGNSA. The CDR3 is 16 amino acids. Drawing the rest from reference TRBV7-2 and TRBJ2-7, the complete variable domain is GAGVSQSPSNKVTEKGKDVELRCDPISGHTALYWYRQSLGQGLEFLIYFQGNSAPDKSGLPSDRFSAERTGGSVSTLTIQRTQQEDSAVYLCASSSSTGRGGYEQYFGPGTRLTVT.

Remarks on this clonotype: At one boundary the junction diverges from the germline segment, which might be a read error. The V and J genes are TRBV27 and TRBJ2-7; 8 bases are shared with TRBD1. The germline V gene encodes CDR1 MNHEY and CDR2 SMNVEV (reference sequence). The CDR3 runs 14 residues. The CDR3 protein is CASSAGTGFFEQYF. CDR3 coding DNA: TGTGCCAGCAGTGCCGGGACAGGTTTTTTCGAGCAGTACTTT.

This clonotype was recorded at least ten times. V usage is TRBV28 and J usage is TRBJ2-3; 7 positions agree with TRBD1. With V trimmed by 10 bases and J by 0 bases, 7 bases remained unmatched. The CDR3 totals 14 residues. The germline V gene has CDR1 MDHEN and CDR2 SYDVKM. In nucleotides, the CDR3 is TGTGCCATTTTGGACAGGACTAGCACAGATACGCAGTATTTT. Protein sequence: CAILDRTSTDTQYF.

The gene calls are TRBV28 and TRBJ2-3; D is unresolved. This CDR3 comprises 15 residues. Trimming cost V 2 bases and J 5 bases, with 14 bases left between them. Germline lookup yields CDR1 MDHEN and CDR2 SYDVKM. CDR3 DNA: TGTGCCAGCAGTTTAAGGCCAAAGGGAATAGATACGCAGTATTTT. This encodes CASSLRPKGIDTQYF.

This clonotype showed up just a few times. The chain is built from TRBV12-3 or TRBV12-4 and TRBJ2-3; unclear D gene. The CDR3 has 14 amino acids. The V and J ends lost 3 bases and 5 bases respectively, with 12 bases between them. Here the CDR3 reads CASSLIDWKDTQYF. For the CDR3, the DNA is TGTGCCAGCAGTTTGATTGATTGGAAAGATACGCAGTATTTT.

V gene TRBV27 combines with J gene TRBJ2-1; D gene uncertain. The CDR3 totals 16 residues. V lost 1 base to trimming and J lost 1 base, with 11 bases between them. Germline V gene lookup returns CDR1 MNHEY and CDR2 SMNVEV (reference sequence). The CDR3 nucleotides read TGTGCCAGCAGTTTATACGTAGTAAGTTCCTACAATGAGCAGTTCTTC. This encodes CASSLYVVSSYNEQFF.

The chain combines TRBV5-1 with TRBJ2-3; TRBD2 matches 12 bases. The CDR3 loop spans 16 amino acids. Germline-derived CDR1 and CDR2 are SGHRS and YFSETQ. V lost 4 bases, J lost 6 bases, and 9 bases stayed unmatched. CDR3 nucleotides: TGCGCCAGCAGCAAACAACCGACTAGCGGGAGTGATACGCAGTATTTT. It is translated as CASSKQPTSGSDTQYF.

In its sample, this clonotype was seen a few times. The chain employs TRBV7-2 and TRBJ2-2; D is undetermined. In germline, CDR1 is SGHTA, CDR2 FQGNSA. This CDR3 is 14 amino acids long. V shed 2 bases and J shed 5 bases, with 9 bases lying between them. CDR3 sequence reads: CASSLNRITGELFF. CDR3 in DNA: TGTGCCAGCAGCTTAAATAGAATTACCGGGGAGCTGTTTTTT. Full variable domain (remainder filled in from reference TRBV7-2 and TRBJ2-2): GAGVSQSPSNKVTEKGKDVELRCDPISGHTALYWYRQSLGQGLEFLIYFQGNSAPDKSGLPSDRFSAERTGGSVSTLTIQRTQQEDSAVYLCASSLNRITGELFFGEGSRLTVL.